The 14 T cell receptor beta chains presented below share a single source sample, sequenced in a study of blood T cell repertoires in COVID-19. The repertoire was sequenced with immunoSEQ multiplex PCR; TCRdb's copy has only in-frame clones and lacks some. The table lists about 78,000 clones, over 75% of them singletons. The sequenced sample was peripheral blood. The receptors come from a woman older than 75 with acute or convalescent COVID-19.

The rearrangement uses TRBV18 and TRBJ2-3, with 13 bases aligning to TRBD2. Germline assignment: CDR1 KGHSH and CDR2 LQKENI. The CDR3 contains 19 residues. V lost 3 bases to trimming and J lost 0 bases; unmatched junction nucleotides: 9. The CDR3 is CASSPMPGTSGTSTDTQYF. The CDR3 DNA reads TGTGCCAGCTCACCGATGCCGGGGACTAGCGGGACTAGCACAGATACGCAGTATTTT.

The chain employs TRBV9 and TRBJ1-2; TRBD1 is a possible D gene (6 bases). Trimming pared 2 bases from V and 4 bases from J, leaving 9 bases between. CDR1 is SGDLS and CDR2 is YYNGEE in the germline V gene. The CDR3 is made up of 13 amino acids. The CDR3: CASSVEQGYGYTF. In DNA form, the CDR3 reads TGTGCCAGCAGCGTCGAACAGGGCTATGGCTACACCTTC.

The chain couples TRBV10-1 to TRBJ1-2, with 7 bases matching TRBD1. The CDR3 is 13 amino acids. Germline-derived CDR1 and CDR2 are WNHNN and SYGVQD (reference sequence). The trim removed 2 bases at V and 3 bases at J, leaving 0 bases unmatched. The CDR3 DNA follows: TGCGCCAGCAGTGAGGGACAGGACTATGGCTACACCTTC. It translates to CASSEGQDYGYTF.

The chain carries TRBV11-1 and TRBJ2-1; 10 bases fit TRBD2. The CDR3 has 15 residues. The V gene end was trimmed by 1 base and the J gene end by 8 bases; junction bases not matched to a gene: 5. The V gene's germline CDR1 is SGHAT and CDR2 FQDESV (reference sequence). CDR3: CASSLGLAGAHEQFF. DNA of the CDR3: TGTGCCAGCAGCTTAGGGCTAGCGGGAGCTCATGAGCAGTTCTTC.

Concerning this clone itself: The germline gene is not matched at one end of the junction; a read error may be the cause. The chain couples TRBV7-9 to TRBJ2-1, with D unclear. The CDR3 loop spans 13 amino acids. CDR1 and CDR2 (germline): SEHNR, FQNEAQ (reference sequence). CDR3 DNA sequence: TGTGCCAACAGCCGTGGAGCCTACAATGAGCAGTTCTTC. It translates to CANSRGAYNEQFF.

Only one count was recorded for this clone. The chain recombines TRBV6-2 or TRBV6-3 with TRBJ1-5; D gene uncertain. Trimming cost V 2 bases and J 5 bases, with 10 bases left between them. CDR1 is MNHEY and CDR2 is SVGEGT in the germline V gene. The CDR3 has 14 amino acids. CDR3 residues: CASSYVSRDQPQHF. CDR3 nucleotide sequence: TGTGCCAGCAGTTACGTTAGTCGCGATCAGCCCCAGCATTTT.

The CDR3 here is CASSQVGGASQETQYF. Written as DNA, the CDR3 is TGCGCCAGCAGCCAAGTAGGCGGGGCATCACAAGAGACCCAGTACTTC. J is TRBJ2-5 and V is TRBV4-1; D is possibly TRBD2 (6 bases). Germline assignment: CDR1 MGHRA and CDR2 YSYEKL. Trimming shortened V by 1 base and J by 2 bases, and 14 bases separated the two germline ends. CDR3 length: 16 residues.

V is TRBV6-5 and J is TRBJ1-5; 7 bases are shared with TRBD1. The CDR3 length is 15 residues. The junction had 7 bases not matched to a gene; V was cut back by 5 bases and J by 3 bases. Germline CDR1 and CDR2: MNHEY and SVGAGI. CDR3 in DNA: TGTGCCAGCAGTCCGTACAGGGGAGACAATCAGCCCCAGCATTTT. The encoded protein is CASSPYRGDNQPQHF.

The rearrangement uses TRBV15 and TRBJ1-2; no reliable D call. Trimming shortened V by 6 bases and J by 3 bases, and 14 bases separated the two germline ends. The CDR3 contains 14 residues. CDR1 LNHNV and CDR2 YYDKDF come from the germline V gene (reference sequence). In DNA, the CDR3 is TGTGCCACCAGGCCCCGGTCACTCGACTATGGCTACACCTTC. It encodes CATRPRSLDYGYTF.

The J gene is TRBJ2-3, the V gene TRBV27; D may be TRBD2 (7 bases). The CDR3 contains 16 residues. From germline, CDR1 is MNHEY and CDR2 SMNVEV (reference sequence). Between the trimmed V and J ends, which lost 2 bases and 4 bases, there was a span of 16 bases. The CDR3 bases are TGTGCCAGCAGTTTAAGGGGGGGGGCCCCTCCAGATACGCAGTATTTT. Its translation is CASSLRGGAPPDTQYF.

The chain carries TRBV2 and TRBJ2-6, with D perhaps TRBD1 (6 bases). The CDR3 contains 16 residues. Germline CDR1 and CDR2: SNHLY and FYNNEI. Trimming removed 8 bases at V and 2 bases at J, with 16 bases between. In nucleotides, the CDR3 is TGTGCCAGCCAACGGGATGGGACACCTGGGGCCAACGTCCTGACTTTC. Translation: CASQRDGTPGANVLTF.

The chain links TRBV5-1 to TRBJ1-1, with D perhaps TRBD1 (6 bases). The CDR3 covers 14 residues. The germline V and J ends were trimmed by 3 bases and 3 bases, with 12 bases remaining between them. From germline, CDR1 is SGHRS and CDR2 YFSETQ. The CDR3 sequence is CASSYPDRYTEAFF. In DNA, the CDR3 is TGCGCCAGCAGCTACCCTGACAGGTACACTGAAGCTTTCTTT.

This clone occurred once. The gene calls are TRBV10-2 and TRBJ1-2; the match to TRBD1 covers 8 bases. Trimming at V came to 7 bases and at J to 0 bases, leaving 4 bases not matched to a gene. CDR3 size: 14 residues. Germline CDR1 and CDR2: WSHSY and SAAADI. CDR3 nucleotide sequence: TGCGCCAGCACGGACAGGGCTCCTAACTATGGCTACACCTTC. Its translation is CASTDRAPNYGYTF.

This rearrangement joins TRBV18 to TRBJ2-1, with D hard to call. The germline V and J ends were trimmed by 2 bases and 5 bases, with 10 bases remaining between them. CDR1 is KGHSH and CDR2 is LQKENI in the germline V gene. CDR3 length: 14 amino acids. CDR3 protein: CASSPAAGNNEQFF. The DNA of the CDR3 is TGTGCCAGCTCACCAGCAGCAGGCAACAATGAGCAGTTCTTC.